These 8 T cell receptor beta chains originate from one sample sequenced in a study of human thymus T cells. Corrective cardiac surgery supplied the resected thymus tissue. TCRdb keeps only in-frame clones here, not all; method: immunoSEQ multiplex PCR. The sample gives around 120,000 clones, around 94% of which show up once; 0.02% to 0.025% is in the top ten. The sequenced sample consisted of thymus tissue. These receptors were obtained from a boy under two years old with a congenital heart defect but otherwise immunologically healthy.

The chain carries TRBV18 and TRBJ2-1; 7 bases fit TRBD1. The germline V gene encodes CDR1 KGHSH and CDR2 LQKENI. V lost 4 bases, J lost 7 bases, and 7 bases stayed unmatched. The CDR3 runs to 14 residues. The CDR3 region is CASSLPGQTNEQFF. CDR3 DNA: TGTGCCAGCTCACTCCCGGGACAGACAAATGAGCAGTTCTTC.

The chain has TRBV21-1 and TRBJ1-2. TRBV21-1 is a recognized pseudogene. This CDR3 has 16 residues. The CDR3 DNA sequence: TGTGCCAGCAGCAAAGCGCTAGCATTCCCTAACTATGGCTACACCTTC. Encoded protein: CASSKALAFPNYGYTF.

This clone has a single count. This chain uses TRBV5-6 with TRBJ2-7; TRBD1 aligns across 7 bases. Germline trimming cut 2 bases from V and 4 bases from J; bases unmatched to any gene: 6. In germline, CDR1 is SGHDT, CDR2 YYEEEE. The CDR3 consists of 14 residues. CDR3 sequence: CASSLGGASYEQYF. In DNA, the CDR3 is TGTGCCAGCAGCTTAGGGGGCGCGTCTTACGAGCAGTACTTC.

The chain employs TRBV6-5 and TRBJ1-5; D gene uncertain. CDR1 is MNHEY and CDR2 is SVGAGI in the germline V gene. Trimming cost V 2 bases and J 3 bases, with 5 bases left between them. The CDR3 is 13 amino acids. The CDR3 loop is CASSYSPNQPQHF. CDR3 nucleotides: TGTGCCAGCAGTTACAGTCCCAATCAGCCCCAGCATTTT.

The chain joins TRBV6-5 to TRBJ2-5; the D is unclear. Germline V CDR1 and CDR2: MNHEY, SVGAGI. Trimming pared 6 bases from V and 10 bases from J, leaving 18 bases between. The CDR3 extends over 13 amino acids. The CDR3 loop reads CASSRRNTRFQYF. CDR3 in DNA: TGTGCCAGCAGCCGCCGGAACACCCGGTTCCAGTACTTC.

The J gene is TRBJ2-1, the V gene TRBV28; TRBD2 matches at 9 bases. Losses at the gene ends were 4 bases for V and 7 bases for J; bases not matched to a gene: 5. The germline V gene has CDR1 MDHEN and CDR2 SYDVKM. This CDR3 spans 14 amino acids. CDR3 nucleotide sequence: TGTGCCAGCAGTTCAGGACTAGCGAGGAATGAGCAGTTCTTC. Its protein product is CASSSGLARNEQFF.

The V gene is TRBV21-1, the J gene TRBJ1-2; the DNA was not used to check the table's D call, TRBD1. TRBV21-1 is annotated as a pseudogene. The CDR3 contains 17 residues. CDR3 in DNA: TGTGCCAGCAGCAAAGAAGGAGTCCGGGACAGGGCCTATGGCTACACCTTC. As protein: CASSKEGVRDRAYGYTF.

This chain joins TRBV10-3 and TRBJ2-3; 8 positions match TRBD2. V lost 5 bases to trimming and J lost 5 bases; unmatched junction nucleotides: 12. Germline loops: CDR1 ENHRY, CDR2 SYGVKD. The CDR3 sequence is 16 residues long. The CDR3 loop reads CAISLLRTSMVDTQYF. CDR3 bases: TGTGCCATCAGTCTCCTCCGGACTAGCATGGTAGATACGCAGTATTTT.